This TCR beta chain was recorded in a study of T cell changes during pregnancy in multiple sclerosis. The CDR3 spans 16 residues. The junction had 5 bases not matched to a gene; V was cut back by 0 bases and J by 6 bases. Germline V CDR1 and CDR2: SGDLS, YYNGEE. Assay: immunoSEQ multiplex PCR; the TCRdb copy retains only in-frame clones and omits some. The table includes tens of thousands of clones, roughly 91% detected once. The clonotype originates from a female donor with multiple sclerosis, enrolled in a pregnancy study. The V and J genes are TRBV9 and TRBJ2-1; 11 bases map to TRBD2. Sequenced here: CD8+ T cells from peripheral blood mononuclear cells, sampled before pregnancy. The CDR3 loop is CASSVGGSGGANEQFF. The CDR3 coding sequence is TGTGCCAGCAGCGTAGGTGGTAGCGGGGGGGCCAATGAGCAGTTCTTC.